This TCR beta chain was profiled in a study of blood T cell repertoires in COVID-19. Across the study: From the United States, Italy and Spain came samples of acute and convalescent COVID-19.

Original analysis: Estimates of nucleated cell counts were drawn from the amplification of reference gene primers. Sequenced by immunoSEQ multiplex PCR; TCRdb stores in-frame clones only, minus some. Clone size and V and J calls were adopted from that table, with D and trimming inferred from the DNA. The repertoire includes under 300,000 clones, approximately 91% of them detected once, and under 3% sits in the top ten. The ends lost 4 bases at V and 1 base at J; junction bases unmatched: 2. Germline loops: CDR1 WSHSY, CDR2 SAAADI. The CDR3 contains 14 residues. Categorization into cohorts depended on clinical history that participants reported.

Sequencing input: PBMCs or T cells enriched from blood (not recorded which). This TCR was sampled from a woman aged 40 to 55 with acute COVID-19. The chain has TRBV10-2 and TRBJ2-3; TRBD2 aligns across 7 bases. The CDR3 coding sequence is TGCGCCAGCAGTGTGGCGGGAGGCACAGATACGCAGTATTTT. Its translation is CASSVAGGTDTQYF.